These 30 T cell receptor beta chains were all obtained from the same sample, sequenced in a study of blood T cell repertoires in COVID-19. Sequencing was performed with immunoSEQ multiplex PCR; in TCRdb, only in-frame clones are kept and a portion is missing. In the table there are fewer than 30,000 clones, 89% of which are singletons. The sequencing sample was made of peripheral blood. These receptors all come from a human donor in a cohort sampled during active COVID-19.

This rearrangement joins TRBV19 to TRBJ2-2; 8 bases are shared with TRBD1. Germline V lookup: CDR1 LNHDA, CDR2 SQIVND (reference sequence). The length of the CDR3 is 16 residues. Trimming cost V 1 base and J 1 base; bases outside gene matches: 2. Written as DNA, the CDR3 is TGTGCCAGTAGTATAGCGGGGACAGGGAACACCGGGGAGCTGTTTTTT. Translation: CASSIAGTGNTGELFF.

CDR3 nucleotide sequence: TGTGCCAGCAGTTACTCCGGGACAGAGAACACTGAAGCTTTCTTT. This encodes CASSYSGTENTEAFF. The chain has TRBV6-6 and TRBJ1-1; 7 nucleotides agree with TRBD1. CDR3 length: 15 residues. Germline-derived CDR1 and CDR2 are MNHNY and SVGAGI (reference sequence). V trimming: 0 bases; J trimming: 1 base; junction bases outside the gene matches: 2.

The V and J genes are TRBV28 and TRBJ2-7; 8 nucleotides match TRBD1. There are 15 residues in the CDR3. After removal of 6 bases from V and 0 bases from J, the junction contained 7 bases not matched to a gene. CDR1 and CDR2 (germline): MDHEN, SYDVKM. The CDR3 nucleotides are TGTGCCAGCAGACAGGACAGGGCAAGCTCCTACGAGCAGTACTTC. Protein sequence: CASRQDRASSYEQYF.

The V gene is TRBV5-1, the J gene TRBJ1-5; 8 nucleotides match TRBD1. The CDR3 has 13 amino acids. Germline V lookup: CDR1 SGHRS, CDR2 YFSETQ. The J segment lost 5 bases and the V segment lost 4 bases, leaving 2 bases of the junction unmatched. The CDR3 DNA sequence: TGCGCCAGCAGCCCACAGGGGGATCAGCCCCAGCATTTT. This encodes CASSPQGDQPQHF.

The gene calls are TRBV11-1 and TRBJ1-2, with 9 bases fitting TRBD1. V lost 7 bases and J lost 8; bases outside the gene matches: 8. CDR1 and CDR2 from the germline V gene are SGHAT and FQDESV (reference sequence). The CDR3 is 13 amino acids. CDR3 bases: TGTGCCAGCACCAAGGACAGGGGACACGGCTACACCTTC. Translation gives CASTKDRGHGYTF.

The rearrangement joins TRBV6-1 to TRBJ1-2; 12 bases agree with TRBD1. Germline lookup yields CDR1 MNHNS and CDR2 SASEGT. V shed 1 base, J shed 8 bases, and the junction held 5 bases outside the gene matches. CDR3 length equals 15 residues. This CDR3 is CASSEGGQGAEGYTF. In nucleotides, the CDR3 is TGTGCCAGCAGTGAAGGGGGACAGGGGGCAGAAGGCTACACCTTC.

The CDR3 loop is CASSSGAGSYEQYF. The DNA of the CDR3 is TGCGCCAGCAGCTCTGGGGCTGGATCCTACGAGCAGTACTTC. This chain links TRBV5-1 with TRBJ2-7; tentatively, D is TRBD1 (5 bases). The CDR3 contains 14 residues. Between the trimmed V and J ends, which lost 3 bases and 1 base, there was a span of 11 bases. Germline-derived CDR1 and CDR2 are SGHRS and YFSETQ.

This chain links TRBV6-6 with TRBJ1-1, with D possibly being TRBD1 (6 bases). Looked up from germline, CDR1 is MNHNY and CDR2 is SVGAGI (reference sequence). Trimming cost V 7 bases and J 1 base, with 19 bases left between them. This CDR3 is built from 16 residues. The CDR3 region is CASTQGSSLKNTEAFF. The DNA of the CDR3 is TGTGCCAGCACTCAGGGGAGCAGCCTAAAGAACACTGAAGCTTTCTTT.

This clone is a singleton in its sample. This chain uses TRBV9 with TRBJ2-7, with TRBD1 identical over 8 bases. Germline loops: CDR1 SGDLS, CDR2 YYNGEE. Unmatched junction bases numbered 9, after V lost 0 bases and J lost 4 bases. This CDR3 has 16 residues. The CDR3 sequence is CASSVAPTGGTYEQYF. The CDR3 DNA is TGTGCCAGCAGCGTAGCCCCTACAGGGGGTACATACGAGCAGTACTTC.

V usage is TRBV5-6 and J usage is TRBJ1-5; D remains unclear. The CDR3 totals 18 residues. Germline CDR1 is SGHDT and CDR2 is YYEEEE. V shed 4 bases and J shed 4 bases, with 24 bases lying between them. The CDR3 reads CASSEGGLGGGLNQPQHF. As DNA, the CDR3 is TGTGCCAGCAGCGAAGGAGGGCTGGGTGGCGGGTTAAATCAGCCCCAGCATTTT.

The chain joins TRBV2 to TRBJ2-5; D call uncertain. CDR1 is SNHLY and CDR2 is FYNNEI in the germline V gene. The CDR3 is made up of 13 amino acids. Between the trimmed V and J ends, which lost 1 base and 9 bases, there was a span of 12 bases. The CDR3 DNA reads TGTGCCAGCAGTGAAGGTCCTCCCGGGTCCCAGTACTTC. Translation gives CASSEGPPGSQYF. The variable domain in full, completed from reference TRBV2 and TRBJ2-5, reads EPEVTQTPSHQVTQMGQEVILRCVPISNHLYFYWYRQILGQKVEFLVSFYNNEISEKSEIFDDQFSVERPDGSNFTLKIRSTKLEDSAMYFCASSEGPPGSQYFGPGTRLLVL.

V usage is TRBV11-1 and J usage is TRBJ1-5; D remains ambiguous. Germline V gene data show CDR1 as SGHAT and CDR2 as FQDESV (reference sequence). The CDR3 length is 13 residues. V was trimmed by 1 base and J by 4 bases, leaving 5 bases between them. This CDR3 is CASSLDWNQPQHF. DNA for the CDR3: TGTGCCAGCAGCTTAGACTGGAATCAGCCCCAGCATTTT.

The J gene is TRBJ2-7, the V gene TRBV19; 8 bases line up with TRBD1. With V trimmed by 4 bases and J by 1 base, 3 bases remained unmatched. Germline CDR1 is LNHDA and CDR2 is SQIVND (reference sequence). This CDR3 has 14 residues. The CDR3 loop reads CASSTGGPSYEQYF. CDR3 bases: TGTGCCAGTAGTACAGGGGGCCCATCCTACGAGCAGTACTTC. Full variable domain (remainder filled in from reference TRBV19 and TRBJ2-7): DGGITQSPKYLFRKEGQNVTLSCEQNLNHDAMYWYRQDPGQGLRLIYYSQIVNDFQKGDIAEGYSVSREKKESFPLTVTSAQKNPTAFYLCASSTGGPSYEQYFGPGTRLTVT.

This chain connects TRBV5-1 to TRBJ2-3, with 10 bases that match TRBD1. The length of the CDR3 is 15 residues. The germline V gene has CDR1 SGHRS and CDR2 YFSETQ. J gave up 2 bases and V 6 bases, and 6 bases lay outside the gene matches. CDR3 bases: TGCGCCAGCACAGCCGGGACAGGGGTCACAGATACGCAGTATTTT. This codes for CASTAGTGVTDTQYF.

The rearrangement links TRBV6-5 to TRBJ1-6; TRBD1 matches at 9 bases. V trimming: 6 bases; J trimming: 8 bases; junction bases outside the gene matches: 2. The germline gives CDR1 MNHEY, CDR2 SVGAGI. There are 13 residues in the CDR3. CDR3 protein: CASRDRGDSPLHF. The CDR3 DNA follows: TGTGCCAGCAGGGACAGGGGAGATTCACCCCTCCACTTT.

The rearrangement uses TRBV2 and TRBJ1-2; D uncertain. The CDR3 has 16 residues. V was trimmed by 5 bases and J by 8 bases, leaving 24 bases between them. Germline V gene sequence: CDR1 SNHLY, CDR2 FYNNEI. CDR3 sequence reads: CASSQTRSSIDRGYTF. The CDR3 bases are TGTGCCAGCAGTCAAACGAGGTCATCGATCGATCGGGGCTACACCTTC.

The chain links TRBV7-2 to TRBJ2-7; TRBD2 agrees at 9 bases. Trimming cost V 5 bases and J 0 bases; bases outside gene matches: 17. Germline V gene sequence: CDR1 SGHTA, CDR2 FQGNSA. The CDR3 spans 19 residues. The CDR3 region is CASSKLKGVAGARSYEQYF. CDR3 nucleotides: TGTGCCAGCAGCAAATTAAAGGGGGTAGCGGGGGCCCGCTCCTACGAGCAGTACTTC.

For this clone: This same CDR3 is encoded by further DNA sequences in the sample. The chain recombines TRBV30 with TRBJ2-3; 8 bases match TRBD2. J gave up 1 base and V 1 base, and 7 bases lay outside the gene matches. This CDR3 is built from 16 residues. Germline-derived CDR1 and CDR2 are GTSNPN and SVGIG (reference sequence). CDR3 DNA sequence: TGTGCCTGGAGTGGGGGTCGGGGGGGAGGCACAGATACGCAGTATTTT. Residues: CAWSGGRGGGTDTQYF.

The gene calls are TRBV5-1 and TRBJ2-7, with 7 bases aligning to TRBD1. J lost 1 base, V lost 2 bases, and 3 bases had no gene match. Germline values: CDR1 SGHRS, CDR2 YFSETQ. The CDR3 has 14 residues. The CDR3 spells CASSLRDRSYEQYF. CDR3 sequence (DNA): TGCGCCAGCAGCTTAAGGGACAGATCCTACGAGCAGTACTTC.

This sequence joins TRBV9 and TRBJ1-6, with 7 bases lining up with TRBD1. With 5 bases clipped from V and 7 bases from J, the junction kept 6 bases outside the gene matches. The CDR3 loop spans 14 amino acids. The germline gives CDR1 SGDLS, CDR2 YYNGEE. CDR3 nucleotides: TGTGCCAGCAGTCCCAGGGGGAAAAATTCACCCCTCCACTTT. As protein: CASSPRGKNSPLHF.

This chain joins TRBV19 and TRBJ1-2; TRBD1 matches 8 bases. Germline V lookup: CDR1 LNHDA, CDR2 SQIVND (reference sequence). The CDR3 runs 15 residues. Trimming took 6 bases from V and 2 from J; bases not matched to a gene: 8. CDR3 protein: CASRSGQGGNYGYTF. The CDR3 nucleotides are TGTGCCAGTAGGTCCGGACAGGGAGGCAACTATGGCTACACCTTC.

CDR3 amino acids: CATGPTGQGKEETQYF. The CDR3 DNA reads as TGTGCCACCGGGCCAACGGGACAGGGGAAAGAAGAGACCCAGTACTTC. The gene calls are TRBV24-1 and TRBJ2-5; 10 nucleotides agree with TRBD1. The CDR3 is 16 residues long. The germline V gene has CDR1 KGHDR and CDR2 SFDVKD. V lost 9 bases and J lost 3; bases outside the gene matches: 12.

The chain employs TRBV20-1 and TRBJ2-7; tentatively, D is TRBD2 (5 bases). There are 12 residues in the CDR3. Germline V lookup: CDR1 DFQATT, CDR2 SNEGSKA (reference sequence). Trimming removed 3 bases at V and 7 bases at J, with 13 bases between. This chain's CDR3 is CSASDREREQYF. CDR3 bases: TGCAGTGCTAGTGACCGGGAAAGGGAGCAGTACTTC.

V gene TRBV30 combines with J gene TRBJ2-4, with D maybe TRBD2 (5 bases). CDR3 size: 15 residues. The V end lost 4 bases, the J end lost 0 bases, and 13 bases lay between the germline ends. CDR1 is GTSNPN and CDR2 is SVGIG in the germline V gene (reference sequence). For the CDR3, the DNA is TGTGCCTGGACCCGCGGGCCCCTAGCCAAAAACATTCAGTACTTC. This codes for CAWTRGPLAKNIQYF.

This chain uses TRBV5-8 with TRBJ2-1, with 13 nucleotides matching TRBD2. Germline V gene sequence: CDR1 SGHTS, CDR2 YDEGEE. With V trimmed by 2 bases and J by 9 bases, 5 bases remained unmatched. The CDR3 extends over 15 amino acids. This CDR3 is CASSFTSGGASEQFF. The CDR3 DNA follows: TGTGCCAGCAGCTTCACTAGCGGGGGGGCCAGTGAGCAGTTCTTC.

The gene calls are TRBV7-7 and TRBJ2-7; TRBD1 matches 8 bases. V lost 1 base to trimming and J lost 5 bases; unmatched junction nucleotides: 4. Per the germline V gene, CDR1 is SSHAT and CDR2 is FNYEAQ (reference sequence). The CDR3 is 14 residues long. The CDR3 is CASSLDGTGNEQYF. The CDR3 nucleotides are TGTGCCAGCAGCTTAGACGGGACAGGTAACGAGCAGTACTTC. Together with reference TRBV7-7 and TRBJ2-7, the CDR3 gives the full variable domain: GAGVSQSPRYKVTKRGQDVTLRCDPISSHATLYWYQQALGQGPEFLTYFNYEAQPDKSGLPSDRFSAERPEGSISTLTIQRTEQRDSAMYRCASSLDGTGNEQYFGPGTRLTVT.

CDR3 in amino acids: CASSGRQGLNTGELFF. The CDR3 region has the DNA TGTGCCAGCAGCGGGAGACAGGGCCTGAACACCGGGGAGCTGTTTTTT. The rearrangement links TRBV5-4 to TRBJ2-2; 7 nucleotides agree with TRBD1. Trimming took 4 bases from V and 1 from J; bases not matched to a gene: 7. CDR3 length equals 16 residues. Germline CDR1 reads SGHNT; CDR2 reads YYREEE (reference sequence).

The J gene is TRBJ2-7, the V gene TRBV28; tentative D call: TRBD1 (5 bases). CDR3 size: 12 residues. V shed 3 bases and J shed 5 bases, with 8 bases lying between them. The germline CDR1 and CDR2 sequences are MDHEN and SYDVKM. The CDR3 is CASSFARDEQYF. The CDR3 DNA follows: TGTGCCAGCAGTTTTGCCAGGGACGAGCAGTACTTC.

The CDR3 DNA follows: TGTGCCAGCAGTTACGGGGCTAGGGACAATGAGCAGTTCTTC. Protein: CASSYGARDNEQFF. The V and J genes are TRBV6-2 or TRBV6-3 and TRBJ2-1; D might be TRBD1 (5 bases). In germline, CDR1 is MNHEY, CDR2 SVGEGT. The CDR3 is made up of 14 amino acids. The germline V and J ends were trimmed by 2 bases and 5 bases, with 10 bases remaining between them.

This rearrangement joins TRBV5-6 to TRBJ1-5; D remains unclear. Germline V CDR1 and CDR2: SGHDT, YYEEEE. Trimming removed 1 base from V and 4 bases from J, with 6 bases in between. CDR3 length: 13 residues. In nucleotides, the CDR3 is TGTGCCAGCAGCTTGCGGTGGAATCAGCCCCAGCATTTT. The encoded protein is CASSLRWNQPQHF.